A selection of T cell receptor beta chains follows, all from one sample in a study of control samples from healthy donors and cancer patients. TCRdb keeps only in-frame clones here, not all; method: immunoSEQ multiplex PCR. Counted here are about 120,000 clones, about 83% occurring once; the ten biggest clones make up about 12%. Specimen: blood. These receptors all come from a young man in good health. Each CDR3 is given with its conserved first and last residue. Fields, in order: V gene, CDR3 length, J gene, D gene, clone size, CDR3 DNA, CDR3 protein. D genes are given only for firm matches. Expanded clones get a size class; other rows say once, few or many, or leave the size out.

>TRBV10-2|14|TRBJ1-4|.|.
TGCGCCAGCAGTGAGGCCCAGGAGCGTGAAAAACTGTTTTTT
CASSEAQEREKLFF
>TRBV3-1/TRBV3-2|12|TRBJ2-5|.|.
TGTGCCAGCAGCCCCCGGCAGGAGACCCAGTACTTC
CASSPRQETQYF
>TRBV9|15|TRBJ2-3|.|once
TGTGCCAGCAGCGTAGAAGGGCAGGGCGGAGATACGCAGTATTTT
CASSVEGQGGDTQYF
>TRBV18|14|TRBJ2-5|.|.
TGTGCCAGCTCGCCTGACTTTGAGGAGGAGACCCAGTACTTC
CASSPDFEEETQYF
>TRBV5-1|16|TRBJ2-1|TRBD2|.
TGCGCCAGCAGCTTGGCTCTAGCGGGGGGTCTGGATGAGCAGTTCTTC
CASSLALAGGLDEQFF
>TRBV19|15|TRBJ1-1|TRBD1|few
TGTGCCAGTAGTATCGGGGACAGAATGAACACTGAAGCTTTCTTT
CASSIGDRMNTEAFF
>TRBV4-2|16|TRBJ2-6|.|.
TGTGCCAGCAGCCAGGAGGCTAGAGCTGGGGCCAACGTCCTGACTTTC
CASSQEARAGANVLTF
>TRBV6-5|15|TRBJ2-5|TRBD1|.
TGTGCCAGCAGCGACCTAGGGACAGAGCAAGAGACCCAGTACTTC
CASSDLGTEQETQYF
>TRBV12-3/TRBV12-4|13|TRBJ1-5|.|.
TGTGCCAGCAGTTTTACCGAAGGACAGCCCCAGCATTTT
CASSFTEGQPQHF
>TRBV24-1|12|TRBJ2-1|.|.
TGTGCCACCAGTGATCCAGGGTCTGAGCAGTTCTTC
CATSDPGSEQFF
>TRBV2|14|TRBJ1-5|TRBD1|.
TGTGCCGGTTCCACAGGGGGTAACAATCAGCCCCAGCATTTT
CAGSTGGNNQPQHF
>TRBV5-1|13|TRBJ2-7|.|.
TGCGCCAGCAGCTTGGCCGGGAACACCGAGCAGTACTTC
CASSLAGNTEQYF
>TRBV6-1|13|TRBJ1-2|.|.
TGTGCCAGCAGTGAAGTCAGGGGCTCTGGCTACACCTTC
CASSEVRGSGYTF
>TRBV7-7|15|TRBJ2-5|.|once
TGTGCCAGCAGCTTAGCGCTGCCAGGACAAGAGACCCAGTACTTC
CASSLALPGQETQYF
>TRBV9|12|TRBJ1-2|.|.
TGTGCCAGCAGCGTGGACAGCTATGGCTACACCTTC
CASSVDSYGYTF
>TRBV12-3/TRBV12-4|13|TRBJ1-1|TRBD1|few
TGTGCCAGCAGTGGACAGGGCCGGACCGAAGCTTTCTTT
CASSGQGRTEAFF
>TRBV5-1|12|TRBJ1-2|.|once
TGCGCCAGCAGTCGGACGGACTATGGCTACACCTTC
CASSRTDYGYTF
>TRBV30|13|TRBJ1-1|.|.
TGTGCCTGGAGTTCAGGGTACGGCACTGAAGCTTTCTTT
CAWSSGYGTEAFF
>TRBV7-2|15|TRBJ2-6|.|.
TGTGCCAGCAGCTTAAGGAGCTCTGAGGCCAACGTCCCGACTTTC
CASSLRSSEANVPTF
>TRBV19|15|TRBJ1-3|.|medium-sized
TGTGCTATAAGATCAGGGACGAGCTCTGGAAACACCATATATTTT
CAIRSGTSSGNTIYF
>TRBV2|13|TRBJ2-2|.|few
TGTGCCAGCAAAAGGGGCTCGGCCGGGGAGCTGTTTTTT
CASKRGSAGELFF
>TRBV9|13|TRBJ2-3|.|.
TGTGCCAGCAGCGGATTATTAGCAGATACGCAGTATTTT
CASSGLLADTQYF
>TRBV15|15|TRBJ1-3|.|.
TGTGCCACCAGCCCCCAGGACCGTTCTGGAAACACCATATATTTT
CATSPQDRSGNTIYF
>TRBV6-5|13|TRBJ1-2|.|.
TGTGCCGGGGGCGAGGGGATTAACTATGGCTACACCTTC
CAGGEGINYGYTF
>TRBV3-1/TRBV3-2|15|TRBJ1-6|.|.
TGTGCCAGCCGGCCGGCGGGATACTATAATTCACCCCTCCACTTT
CASRPAGYYNSPLHF
>TRBV27|15|TRBJ1-1|TRBD1|once
TGTGCCAGCAGCACCCAGGGGGCCATGAACACTGAAGCTTTCTTT
CASSTQGAMNTEAFF
>TRBV19|14|TRBJ2-7|TRBD1|.
TGTGCCAGTAGTCTGACAGGGGGACAATACGAGCAGTACTTC
CASSLTGGQYEQYF
>TRBV15|14|TRBJ2-2|.|.
TGTGCCACCAGCAGTAGTGGGGGGACCGGGGAGCTGTTTTTT
CATSSSGGTGELFF
>TRBV20-1|14|TRBJ1-1|TRBD1|.
TGCAGTGCTAGTAAGGGACAGCGGAACACTGAAGCTTTCTTT
CSASKGQRNTEAFF
>TRBV5-1|15|TRBJ2-2|TRBD2|.
TGCGCCAGCAGCTTGGGCTCGGGGGGGCCCGGGGAGCTGTTTTTT
CASSLGSGGPGELFF
>TRBV15|15|TRBJ1-3|.|once
TGTGCCACCTCCAAAGATCCCTTAGGAGGAAACACCATATATTTT
CATSKDPLGGNTIYF
>TRBV5-6|15|TRBJ2-2|TRBD1|.
TGTGCCAGCAGCACAGCCGGGACAGCCACCGGGGAGCTGTTTTTT
CASSTAGTATGELFF
>TRBV5-1|13|TRBJ1-5|.|few
TGCGCCAGCAGCCAGACTGGCAATCAGCCCCAGCATTTT
CASSQTGNQPQHF
>TRBV28|12|TRBJ1-2|.|once
TGTGCCAGCAGTCTAACCCGACTAGGCTACACCTTC
CASSLTRLGYTF
>TRBV5-1|15|TRBJ1-1|.|.
TGCGCCAGCAGCTTGGCTTTCGATAGCAGGGCTGAAGCTTTCTTT
CASSLAFDSRAEAFF
>TRBV4-1|14|TRBJ2-2|TRBD1|.
TGCGCCAGCCTACAGGGACAGGGGATCGGGGAGCTGTTTTTT
CASLQGQGIGELFF
>TRBV5-8|15|TRBJ1-2|.|.
TGTGCCAGCAGCCGCGGTGGGGGGGGCAACTATGGCTACACCTTC
CASSRGGGGNYGYTF
>TRBV20-1|10|TRBJ2-3|.|.
TGCAGTGCTAGAGGCGATACGCAGTATTTT
CSARGDTQYF
>TRBV29-1|15|TRBJ2-2|.|.
TGCAGCGTGGTCCTCGGAGGGATAAATACCGGGGAGCTGTTTTTT
CSVVLGGINTGELFF
>TRBV19|15|TRBJ1-2|.|.
TGTGCCAGTAGTATGGTTCATGGGGGAACCTATGCCTACACCTTC
CASSMVHGGTYAYTF
>TRBV14|13|TRBJ1-5|.|.
TGTGCCAACAGCCTGACTAGCAATCAGCCCCAGCATTTT
CANSLTSNQPQHF
>TRBV6-5|15|TRBJ2-7|TRBD1|once
TGTGCCAGCAGTTTTGACCGGGACAGACGCTACGAGCAGTACTTC
CASSFDRDRRYEQYF
>TRBV24-1|12|TRBJ2-3|.|.
TGTGCCACCAGCGCCACGACAGATACGCAGTATTTT
CATSATTDTQYF
>TRBV5-1|15|TRBJ2-7|TRBD1|.
TGCGCCAGCAGCCCAGGACAGGGGATTTCCTACGAGCAGTACTTC
CASSPGQGISYEQYF
>TRBV19|15|TRBJ1-3|.|.
TGTGCCAGTGGGGACCAGGGCGGCTCTGGAAACACCATATATTTT
CASGDQGGSGNTIYF
>TRBV11-3|15|TRBJ2-2|.|.
TGTGCCAGCAGCTTAGATTCAGGGAACTCCGGGGAGCTGTTTTTT
CASSLDSGNSGELFF
>TRBV2|16|TRBJ2-3|TRBD1|few
TGTGCCAGCCCCCGACAGGGCCCCCTTACCACAGATACGCAGTATTTT
CASPRQGPLTTDTQYF
>TRBV18|16|TRBJ1-1|TRBD1|.
TGTGCCAGCTCTCCTGAAGACAGGGCTTCGAACACTGAAGCTTTCTTT
CASSPEDRASNTEAFF
>TRBV4-2|16|TRBJ1-5|.|.
TGTGCCAGCAGCCAAGATTTCCCCACGAATGGTCAGCCCCAGCATTTT
CASSQDFPTNGQPQHF
>TRBV29-1|15|TRBJ2-1|.|.
TGCAGCGTGACGGGACTCCGGAGCTCCTACAATGAGCAGTTCTTC
CSVTGLRSSYNEQFF
>TRBV29-1|17|TRBJ2-3|TRBD2|.
TGCAGCGTTGAAGATCCTGGACTAGCGGGGCACACAGATACGCAGTATTTT
CSVEDPGLAGHTDTQYF
>TRBV10-3|17|TRBJ1-1|TRBD1|few
TGTGCCATCAGTGGACCGGCGTCGACAGGGGAAGACACTGAAGCTTTCTTT
CAISGPASTGEDTEAFF
>TRBV24-1|13|TRBJ1-2|.|.
TGTGCCACCAGTGATTGGACAAACTATGACTACACCTTC
CATSDWTNYDYTF
>TRBV24-1|15|TRBJ2-3|TRBD1|.
TGTGCCACCAGTGATTATCAACAGGGGACAGATACGCAGTATTTT
CATSDYQQGTDTQYF
>TRBV11-3|18|TRBJ1-2|TRBD1|.
TGTGCCAGCAGCTTAGGACTCGGGACAGGGCTTGTTAACTATGGCTACACCTTC
CASSLGLGTGLVNYGYTF
>TRBV3-1/TRBV3-2|18|TRBJ1-2|.|.
TGTGCCAGCAGCCAAGGCACAAGGAGGGGGGCAGGGAGCTATGGCTACACCTTC
CASSQGTRRGAGSYGYTF
>TRBV19|15|TRBJ2-1|.|.
TGTGCCAGTAGTATAGCCTTGGGCTCCTACAATGAGCAGTTCTTC
CASSIALGSYNEQFF
>TRBV12-5|16|TRBJ1-1|TRBD1|.
TGTGCTAGTGGTTTGGTACTCAGGGGGCCTCTTAATGAAGCTTTCTTT
CASGLVLRGPLNEAFF
>TRBV30|14|TRBJ2-1|TRBD2|.
TGTGCCTGGAGGAGTAGCGGGGGTAAAAATGAGCAGTTCTTC
CAWRSSGGKNEQFF
>TRBV5-1|15|TRBJ2-3|TRBD2|.
TGCGCCAGCAGCTTGACTAGCGGGGGAATGGATACGCAGTATTTT
CASSLTSGGMDTQYF